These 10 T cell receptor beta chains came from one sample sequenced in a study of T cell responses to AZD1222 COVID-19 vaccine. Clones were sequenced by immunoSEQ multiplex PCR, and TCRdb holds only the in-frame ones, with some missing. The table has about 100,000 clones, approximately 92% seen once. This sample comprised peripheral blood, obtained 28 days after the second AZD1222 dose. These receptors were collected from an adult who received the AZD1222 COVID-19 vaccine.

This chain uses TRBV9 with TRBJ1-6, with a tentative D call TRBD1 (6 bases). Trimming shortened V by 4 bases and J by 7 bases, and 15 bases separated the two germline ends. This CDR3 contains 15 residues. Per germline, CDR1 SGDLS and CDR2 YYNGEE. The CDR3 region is CASSLSGTHNSPLHF. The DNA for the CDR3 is TGTGCCAGCAGCCTATCCGGGACACACAATTCACCCCTCCACTTT.

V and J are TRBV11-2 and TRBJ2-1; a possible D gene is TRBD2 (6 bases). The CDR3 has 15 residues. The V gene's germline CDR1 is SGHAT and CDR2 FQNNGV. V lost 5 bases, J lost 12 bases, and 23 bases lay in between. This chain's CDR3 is CASSRLRDFGYRQFF. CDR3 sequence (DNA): TGTGCCAGCAGCCGCCTCCGGGACTTCGGTTATCGGCAGTTCTTC.

This chain's CDR3 is CASSLIPRADGYTF. In DNA, the CDR3 is TGTGCCAGCAGCTTAATTCCCCGGGCTGATGGCTACACCTTC. The chain links TRBV7-9 to TRBJ1-2; the D is unclear. The CDR3 extends over 14 amino acids. V was clipped by 2 bases and J by 6 bases, with 13 bases between them. CDR1 is SEHNR, CDR2 FQNEAQ, per germline (reference sequence).

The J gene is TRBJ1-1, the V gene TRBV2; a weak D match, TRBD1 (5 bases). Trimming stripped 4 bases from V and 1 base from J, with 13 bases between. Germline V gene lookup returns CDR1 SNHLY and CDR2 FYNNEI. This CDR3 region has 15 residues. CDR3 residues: CASSAQGLTNTEAFF. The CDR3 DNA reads TGTGCCAGCAGTGCCCAGGGACTAACGAACACTGAAGCTTTCTTT.

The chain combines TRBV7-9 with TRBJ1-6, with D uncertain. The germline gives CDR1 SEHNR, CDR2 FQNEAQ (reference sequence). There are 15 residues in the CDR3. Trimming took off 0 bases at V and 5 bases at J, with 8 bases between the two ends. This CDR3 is CASSLAGSDNSPLHF. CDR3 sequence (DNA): TGTGCCAGCAGCTTAGCGGGGTCGGATAATTCACCCCTCCACTTT.

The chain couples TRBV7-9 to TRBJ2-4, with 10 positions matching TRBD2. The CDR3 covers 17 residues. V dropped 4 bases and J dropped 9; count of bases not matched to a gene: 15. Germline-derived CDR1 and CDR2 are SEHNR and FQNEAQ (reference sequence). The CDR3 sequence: CASSYTETSGYPSIQYF. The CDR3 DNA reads TGTGCCAGCAGCTATACGGAGACTAGCGGGTACCCTAGCATTCAGTACTTC.

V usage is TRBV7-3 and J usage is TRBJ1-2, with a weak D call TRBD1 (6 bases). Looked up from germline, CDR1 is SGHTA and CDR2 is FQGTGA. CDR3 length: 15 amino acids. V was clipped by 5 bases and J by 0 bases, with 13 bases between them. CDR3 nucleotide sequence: TGTGCCAGCAGCCTCACAGGGAACTCTAACTATGGCTACACCTTC. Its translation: CASSLTGNSNYGYTF.

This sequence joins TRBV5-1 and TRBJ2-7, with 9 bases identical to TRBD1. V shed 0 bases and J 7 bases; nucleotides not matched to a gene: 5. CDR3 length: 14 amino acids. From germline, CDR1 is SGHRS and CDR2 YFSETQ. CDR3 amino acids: CASSLADRGREQYF. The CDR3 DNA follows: TGCGCCAGCAGCTTGGCGGACAGGGGTAGGGAGCAGTACTTC.

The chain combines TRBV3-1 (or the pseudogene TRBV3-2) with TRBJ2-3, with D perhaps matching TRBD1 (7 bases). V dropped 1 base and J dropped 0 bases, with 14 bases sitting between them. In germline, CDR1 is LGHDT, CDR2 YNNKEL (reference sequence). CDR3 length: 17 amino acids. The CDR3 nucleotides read TGTGCCAGCAGCCAAGGGGGGGACAGACGTAGCACAGATACGCAGTATTTT. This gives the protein CASSQGGDRRSTDTQYF.

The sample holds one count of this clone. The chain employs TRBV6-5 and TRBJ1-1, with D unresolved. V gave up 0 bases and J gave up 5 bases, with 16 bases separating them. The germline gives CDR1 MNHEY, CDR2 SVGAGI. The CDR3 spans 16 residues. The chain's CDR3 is CASSYSIAPAGTEAFF. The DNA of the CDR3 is TGTGCCAGCAGTTACTCGATTGCTCCCGCGGGTACTGAAGCTTTCTTT.